This T cell receptor beta chain stems from a study of cytomegalovirus exposure and HLA in healthy donors. Points from the study as a whole: Earlier findings revealed that most TCR beta V segments proved productive either about 87% or about 30% of the time. Most TCR sequences proved rare, with some public TCRs found in many donors.

Per the germline V gene, CDR1 is LNHDA and CDR2 is SQIVND (reference sequence). V gave up 5 bases and J gave up 4 bases; unmatched junction bases: 6. This CDR3 has 15 amino acids. It was healthy bone marrow donors who served as donors. On this clone itself: Its antigen is currently unknown.

The PCR used 60 Vbeta and 13 Jbeta primers. Sequencing was performed with immunoSEQ multiplex PCR; in TCRdb, only in-frame clones are kept and a portion is missing. Among about 84,000 clones listed, 63% were seen once. The TCR was taken from a woman aged 35 to 49 in good health and CMV-seropositive. The rearrangement links TRBV19 to TRBJ1-5; 9 bases map to TRBD1. The material sequenced was PBMCs. The DNA of the CDR3 is TGTGCCAGTAGTCGTTCACAGGGGGCAAATCAGCCCCAGCATTTT. This translates into CASSRSQGANQPQHF.